This is a list of T cell receptor beta chains from one sample in a study of blood T cell repertoires in COVID-19. The repertoire was sequenced with immunoSEQ multiplex PCR; TCRdb's copy has only in-frame clones and lacks some. Of 110,000 or so clones listed, nearly 90% are singletons. Material: peripheral blood. Every receptor here comes from an older woman who had recovered from COVID-19. The CDR3 runs from the conserved cysteine through the conserved F or W. D genes are given only for firm matches. Size is stated for part of the rows, as once, few or many counts, or as a class when the clone is expanded.

J,D,size,V,DNA,CDR3
TRBJ2-5,NA,NA,TRBV28,TGTGCCAGCAGAACAGGGTTGTGGGAGACCCAGTACTTC,CASRTGLWETQYF
TRBJ2-1,NA,NA,TRBV19,TGTGCCACCTCAAGGGCTAGCGCCAGCTCCTACAATGAGCAGTTCTTC,CATSRASASSYNEQFF
TRBJ1-2,NA,NA,TRBV5-1,TGCGCCAGCAGCTTAGACAGTAACTATGGCTACACCTTC,CASSLDSNYGYTF
TRBJ1-4,NA,NA,TRBV4-3,TGCGCCAGCAGCGACAGATGGGGAACTAATGAAAAACTGTTTTTT,CASSDRWGTNEKLFF
TRBJ2-7,TRBD2,NA,TRBV4-2,TGTGCCAGCAGCCCAAGGTCTAGCGGAGCTTTGGGTTACGAGCAGTACTTC,CASSPRSSGALGYEQYF
TRBJ2-5,TRBD2,once,TRBV5-1,TGCGCCAGCAGCTTGTCAGCGGGGGAAGAGACCCAGTACTTC,CASSLSAGEETQYF
TRBJ1-2,NA,NA,TRBV28,TGTGCCAGCAGTTTATACCCGGGCCCCGAGCGGGGCTACACCTTC,CASSLYPGPERGYTF
TRBJ1-5,TRBD1,NA,TRBV30,TGTGCCTGGAGCAGGGACAGGGTTCAGCCCCAGCATTTT,CAWSRDRVQPQHF
TRBJ1-4,NA,NA,TRBV6-2/TRBV6-3,TGTGCCAGCAGTTACTCTTTGGACACCAATAATGAAAAACTGTTTTTT,CASSYSLDTNNEKLFF
TRBJ2-2,NA,medium-sized,TRBV28,TGTGCCAGCAGGATTCAGGGGATGAACACCGGGGAGCTGTTTTTT,CASRIQGMNTGELFF
TRBJ2-1,NA,NA,TRBV12-3/TRBV12-4,TGTGCCAGCAGGCCGACAGGTTGGGAGCAGTTCTTC,CASRPTGWEQFF
TRBJ2-5,TRBD1,NA,TRBV6-6,TGTGCCAGCAGTTACTTTGGACAGGGACAAGAGACCCAGTACTTC,CASSYFGQGQETQYF
TRBJ1-5,NA,NA,TRBV7-2,TGTGCCAGCAGCTTATCCCAGGGCCCGCCCCAGCATTTT,CASSLSQGPPQHF
TRBJ2-3,TRBD2,NA,TRBV7-2,TGTGCCAGCAGCTTACTGAGCGGGGCCGCAGATACGCAGTATTTT,CASSLLSGAADTQYF
TRBJ2-1,TRBD2,NA,TRBV4-3,TGCGCCAGCAACACAATGGGACTAGCGGGACACAATGAGCAGTTCTTC,CASNTMGLAGHNEQFF
TRBJ1-1,NA,NA,TRBV7-2,TGTGCCAGCAGCTTAGCGCAGACATCGAACACTGAAGCTTTCTTT,CASSLAQTSNTEAFF
TRBJ2-5,NA,NA,TRBV13,TGTGCCAGCAGCCCCTGGCATTCTCAAGAGACCCAGTACTTC,CASSPWHSQETQYF
TRBJ1-1,NA,once,TRBV7-2,TGTGCCAGCTCCCCCCAGGTTTTTGCTGACACTGAAGCTTTCTTT,CASSPQVFADTEAFF
TRBJ1-4,NA,NA,TRBV2,TGTGCCAGCAGGAGGATGAATGAAAAACTGTTTTTT,CASRRMNEKLFF
TRBJ2-7,TRBD2,NA,TRBV5-1,TGCGCCAGCAGCCACTCTAGCGGGAGTTCCTACGAGCAGTACTTC,CASSHSSGSSYEQYF
TRBJ2-7,NA,NA,TRBV27,TGTGCCAGCAGTTTATTCCCGCGTGGGCAGGTGGCCTACGAGCAGTACTTC,CASSLFPRGQVAYEQYF
TRBJ1-6,NA,NA,TRBV29-1,TGCAGCTGGTCCCAGGGAAATTCACCCCTCCACTTT,CSWSQGNSPLHF
TRBJ1-2,NA,NA,TRBV6-2/TRBV6-3,TGTGCCAGCAGTTATTCCGGCAGGGTCGGCTACACCTTC,CASSYSGRVGYTF
TRBJ2-3,TRBD2,NA,TRBV7-9,TGTGCCAGCAGCCCCGGGACTAGCGGGTGGGATACGCAGTATTTT,CASSPGTSGWDTQYF
TRBJ1-1,TRBD1,NA,TRBV9,TGTGCCAGCAGCGCTGACAGGGCGTTGAACACTGAAGCTTTCTTT,CASSADRALNTEAFF
TRBJ2-3,NA,once,TRBV7-3,TGTGCCAGCAGCCCGTCTAAGGGGGTCGTGAATACGCAGTATTTT,CASSPSKGVVNTQYF
TRBJ2-1,TRBD1,NA,TRBV18,TGTGCCAGCTCCCCGGGACAGGACAATGAGCAGTTCTTC,CASSPGQDNEQFF
TRBJ2-2,NA,NA,TRBV28,TGTGCCAGCACCCTCTGGGAGACCGGGGAGCTGTTTTTT,CASTLWETGELFF
TRBJ2-2,NA,NA,TRBV5-1,TGCGCCAGCAGCGCGGGACAGGGGGAGCTGTTTTTT,CASSAGQGELFF
TRBJ2-3,TRBD1,NA,TRBV7-3,TGTGCCAGCAGCTTAGGGACAGGGGGCCCGGATACGCAGTATTTT,CASSLGTGGPDTQYF
TRBJ2-3,NA,NA,TRBV11-3,TGTGCCAGCAGCTTAAGATCCGGCGGGTCTAGCACAGATACGCAGTATTTT,CASSLRSGGSSTDTQYF
TRBJ1-2,NA,NA,TRBV5-6,TGTGCCAGCAGCTTTCGGGGATATGGCTACACCTTC,CASSFRGYGYTF
TRBJ1-2,NA,NA,TRBV27,TGTGCCAGCAGTTTAAAGGGGGGGAACTATGGCTACACCTTC,CASSLKGGNYGYTF
TRBJ2-3,TRBD2,NA,TRBV7-6,TGTGCCAGCAGCTTAGCCGTAGCGGGAGCAGGCCCAGATACGCAGTATTTT,CASSLAVAGAGPDTQYF
TRBJ2-3,TRBD2,NA,TRBV5-1,TGCGCCAGCAGCTACGGGACTAGCGGCACAGATACGCAGTATTTT,CASSYGTSGTDTQYF
TRBJ1-2,NA,NA,TRBV7-2,TGTGCCAGCAGAATCTGGGGAGCGGGCTACACCTTC,CASRIWGAGYTF
TRBJ2-6,NA,few,TRBV2,TGTGCCAGCCCACGGGCCCCTGGGGCCTCTGGGGCCAACGTCCTGACTTTC,CASPRAPGASGANVLTF
TRBJ2-5,NA,NA,TRBV15,TGTGCCACCCAAGGGGGAAATCAAGAGACCCAGTACTTC,CATQGGNQETQYF
TRBJ1-4,TRBD1,NA,TRBV14,TGTGCCAGCAGCCCAGGGGGGAGCTGGGGAAAACTGTTTTTT,CASSPGGSWGKLFF
TRBJ2-7,NA,NA,TRBV7-9,TGTGCCAGCAGCTCACAGGGGGGGCCCTACGAGCAGTACTTC,CASSSQGGPYEQYF
TRBJ2-3,TRBD2,NA,TRBV20-1,TGCAGTGCTAGTGGGCGGGAGAGAGATACGCAGTATTTT,CSASGRERDTQYF
TRBJ1-2,NA,NA,TRBV7-2,TGTGCCAGCAGCTTCAGGGAAGGTGGCTACACCTTC,CASSFREGGYTF